This passage covers 22 T cell receptor beta chains from one sample sequenced in a study of technical replicates of blood from a handful of donors. Data came from immunoSEQ multiplex PCR; TCRdb stores just in-frame clones and leaves some out. The sample shows about 76,000 clones, approximately 86% of them seen only once. The sample comprised PBMCs. The receptors shown here come from a human donor in good health. Some clones in this sample may be carry-over from other donors' samples.

In regard to this clone: An end of the junction differs from the germline gene, which may be a read error. CDR3 sequence (DNA): TGTGGGCTAGGGGATCAAGAGACCCAGTACTTC. Translation: CGLGDQETQYF. J is TRBJ2-5 and V is TRBV20-1, with D perhaps matching TRBD1 (5 bases). The germline V gene encodes CDR1 DFQATT and CDR2 SNEGSKA (reference sequence). This CDR3 has 11 residues.

This chain joins TRBV19 and TRBJ2-5; 9 bases fit TRBD1. The trim removed 4 bases at V and 5 bases at J, leaving 5 bases unmatched. Germline CDR1 and CDR2: LNHDA and SQIVND (reference sequence). This CDR3 region has 14 residues. The CDR3 loop is CASSTGTGLETQYF. In DNA, the CDR3 is TGTGCCAGTAGTACTGGGACAGGGTTGGAGACCCAGTACTTC.

This rearrangement joins TRBV25-1 to TRBJ2-7; D is uncertain. Germline V gene lookup returns CDR1 MGHDK and CDR2 SYGVNS. The germline V and J ends were trimmed by 2 bases and 3 bases, with 5 bases remaining between them. CDR3 size: 12 residues. The CDR3 region is CASSEGRYEQYF. The CDR3 region has the DNA TGTGCCAGCAGTGAAGGGCGCTACGAGCAGTACTTC.

The chain has TRBV19 and TRBJ1-2; possible D gene TRBD1, 5 bases. V was shortened by 6 bases and J by 4 bases, with 9 bases between the two germline ends. Germline loops: CDR1 LNHDA, CDR2 SQIVND (reference sequence). The CDR3 runs 12 residues. CDR3 region: CASRGPLYGYTF. CDR3 DNA sequence: TGTGCCAGTAGGGGGCCTCTCTATGGCTACACCTTC.

CDR3 sequence: CAWTRNTGELFF. For the CDR3, the DNA is TGTGCCTGGACTCGGAACACCGGGGAGCTGTTTTTT. J is TRBJ2-2 and V is TRBV30; D remains ambiguous. The CDR3 is made up of 12 amino acids. CDR1 and CDR2 (germline): GTSNPN, SVGIG (reference sequence). The germline V and J ends were trimmed by 4 bases and 1 base, with 4 bases remaining between them.

The gene calls are TRBV5-1 and TRBJ2-5; D might be TRBD2 (6 bases). The length of the CDR3 is 12 residues. Trimming removed 6 bases at V and 10 bases at J, with 16 bases between. Germline V gene data show CDR1 as SGHRS and CDR2 as YFSETQ. The CDR3 sequence is CASIVPGEGQYF. Written as DNA, the CDR3 is TGCGCCAGCATTGTTCCGGGAGAGGGCCAGTACTTC.

This sequence joins TRBV4-2 and TRBJ2-7; the match to TRBD2 covers 13 bases. J was trimmed by 4 bases and V by 3 bases; bases with no gene match: 0. Germline CDR1 reads LGHNA; CDR2 reads YNFKEQ. The CDR3 runs 14 residues. The CDR3, as DNA: TGTGCCAGCAGCCAGGGACTAGCGGGGTACGAGCAGTACTTC. This translates into CASSQGLAGYEQYF.

The J gene is TRBJ2-2, the V gene TRBV7-3; maybe TRBD1 (5 bases). The germline V and J ends were trimmed by 6 bases and 4 bases, with 15 bases remaining between them. This CDR3 has 15 residues. Looked up from germline, CDR1 is SGHTA and CDR2 is FQGTGA. The CDR3, as DNA: TGTGCCAGCAGTGAAGGGGTTGGTGCCACCGGGGAGCTGTTTTTT. This translates into CASSEGVGATGELFF.

V is TRBV7-9 and J is TRBJ2-2, with D maybe TRBD2 (6 bases). Looked up from germline, CDR1 is SEHNR and CDR2 is FQNEAQ (reference sequence). Trimming stripped 2 bases from V and 2 bases from J, with 18 bases between. This CDR3 is built from 18 residues. CDR3: CASSLKGRGTLNTGELFF. CDR3 nucleotide sequence: TGTGCCAGCAGCTTAAAAGGCCGGGGGACTCTCAACACCGGGGAGCTGTTTTTT. The full variable domain, in which reference TRBV7-9 and TRBJ2-2 provide the parts outside the CDR3, is DTGVSQNPRHKITKRGQNVTFRCDPISEHNRLYWYRQTLGQGPEFLTYFQNEAQLEKSRLLSDRFSAERPKGSFSTLEIQRTEQGDSAMYLCASSLKGRGTLNTGELFFGEGSRLTVL.

This clone turned up a few times. This chain joins TRBV5-1 and TRBJ2-5, with 11 bases identical to TRBD2. V lost 6 bases, J lost 9 bases, and 13 bases stayed unmatched. Germline V CDR1 and CDR2: SGHRS, YFSETQ. The CDR3 covers 15 residues. The CDR3 sequence: CASTLLAGGDWAQYF. In DNA form, the CDR3 reads TGCGCCAGCACCCTCCTAGCGGGGGGAGACTGGGCCCAGTACTTC.

This sequence joins TRBV18 and TRBJ1-1; D gene uncertain. Germline values: CDR1 KGHSH, CDR2 LQKENI. V dropped 6 bases and J dropped 1 base, with 9 bases sitting between them. This CDR3 has 13 residues. The CDR3 region has the DNA TGTGCCAGCTCCCCCATGGCGAACACTGAAGCTTTCTTT. Protein sequence: CASSPMANTEAFF.

This chain uses TRBV5-5 with TRBJ2-3; D might be TRBD2 (5 bases). This CDR3 region has 15 residues. V lost 3 bases and J lost 0, with 11 bases in between. Germline values: CDR1 SGHKS, CDR2 YYEKEE (reference sequence). The CDR3 DNA is TGTGCCAGCAGCTGGGTAGCGTATAGCACAGATACGCAGTATTTT. It is translated as CASSWVAYSTDTQYF. Combining the CDR3 with reference TRBV5-5 and TRBJ2-3 gives the whole variable domain DAGVTQSPTHLIKTRGQQVTLRCSPISGHKSVSWYQQVLGQGPQFIFQYYEKEERGRGNFPDRFSARQFPNYSSELNVNALLLGDSALYLCASSWVAYSTDTQYFGPGTRLTVL.

CDR3 nucleotides: TGTGCCAGCAGCCGAGGGGAACTAGCGGGGGTTAACAATGAGCAGTTCTTC. This codes for CASSRGELAGVNNEQFF. The genes are TRBV7-8 and TRBJ2-1, with TRBD2 matching 11 bases. The CDR3 spans 17 residues. J was trimmed by 5 bases and V by 5 bases; bases with no gene match: 11. Per germline, CDR1 SGHVS and CDR2 FQNEAQ.

The chain joins TRBV4-2 to TRBJ2-1; TRBD2 aligns across 8 bases. CDR3 length equals 15 residues. Germline values: CDR1 LGHNA, CDR2 YNFKEQ. With 4 bases clipped from V and 4 bases from J, the junction kept 6 bases outside the gene matches. The CDR3 DNA reads TGTGCCAGCAGCCTGTCCGGGACTAGATACAATGAGCAGTTCTTC. Translation gives CASSLSGTRYNEQFF.

The chain joins TRBV5-1 to TRBJ2-5; 8 bases map to TRBD1. CDR3 length equals 15 residues. Per germline, CDR1 SGHRS and CDR2 YFSETQ. The junction had 2 bases not matched to a gene; V was cut back by 0 bases and J by 1 base. The chain's CDR3 is CASSLAGQGQETQYF. In DNA, the CDR3 is TGCGCCAGCAGCTTGGCAGGACAGGGCCAAGAGACCCAGTACTTC.

The rearrangement links TRBV7-6 to TRBJ1-1; no clear D gene. Looked up from germline, CDR1 is SGHVS and CDR2 is FNYEAQ. This CDR3 spans 11 amino acids. CDR3 nucleotide sequence: TGTGCAACGGTCATGAACACTGAAGCTTTCTTT. Its translation: CATVMNTEAFF.

CDR3 coding DNA: TGCAGCGCCGAGTCAGCGGGGGGGCCGTACAATGAGCAGTTCTTC. This encodes CSAESAGGPYNEQFF. This chain joins TRBV29-1 and TRBJ2-1; 10 bases map to TRBD2. The germline CDR1 and CDR2 sequences are SQVTM and ANQGSEA. This CDR3 comprises 15 residues. Trimming took 7 bases from V and 4 from J; bases not matched to a gene: 10.

This clone was seen just once. This chain links TRBV7-9 with TRBJ2-2, with a possible D match to TRBD2 (6 bases). This CDR3 has 16 amino acids. V was pared by 5 bases and J by 0 bases, with 13 bases between. Germline assignment: CDR1 SEHNR and CDR2 FQNEAQ (reference sequence). In nucleotides, the CDR3 is TGTGCCAGCAGCCCCGGGACTTATGCGAACACCGGGGAGCTGTTTTTT. Protein: CASSPGTYANTGELFF.

This clone was detected only once. The chain employs TRBV6-6 and TRBJ2-1, with TRBD2 matching 14 bases. The germline gives CDR1 MNHNY, CDR2 SVGAGI (reference sequence). Trimming cost V 4 bases and J 8 bases; bases outside gene matches: 4. This CDR3 is 15 amino acids long. CDR3 in DNA: TGTGCCAGCAGTTCGGGACTAGCGGGAGTCGATGAGCAGTTCTTC. Protein product: CASSSGLAGVDEQFF.

The V gene is TRBV4-3, the J gene TRBJ2-5; D may be TRBD2 (6 bases). Germline CDR1 is LGHNA and CDR2 is YSLEER. V was pared by 0 bases and J by 9 bases, with 20 bases between. The CDR3 runs 16 residues. CDR3 coding DNA: TGCGCCAGCAGCCAAGACCTGAGCGGGCGGATGGGGGCCCAGTACTTC. Encoded protein: CASSQDLSGRMGAQYF.

V usage is TRBV27 and J usage is TRBJ1-4; 8 nucleotides align to TRBD1. J lost 4 bases, V lost 5 bases, and 6 bases had no gene match. CDR1 is MNHEY and CDR2 is SMNVEV in the germline V gene (reference sequence). The CDR3 spans 15 residues. The CDR3 DNA reads as TGTGCCAGCAGTACAGGGGGGCTTGGTAATGAAAAACTGTTTTTT. Protein product: CASSTGGLGNEKLFF.

The chain uses TRBV18 and TRBJ2-7; 7 bases are shared with TRBD1. Germline V gives CDR1 KGHSH, CDR2 LQKENI. This CDR3 contains 15 residues. With 2 bases clipped from V and 7 bases from J, the junction kept 11 bases outside the gene matches. CDR3 coding DNA: TGTGCCAGCTCACCAGAGGACAGGTCTGGTTTAGAGCAGTACTTC. Amino acid sequence: CASSPEDRSGLEQYF.